The source of this TCR beta chain is a study of a mutant IDH1 vaccine in newly diagnosed glioma (dated by TCRdb to the early 2020s). Background for the entire study: The approximately 32 treated patients were approximately 60% male and around 40% female, with a mean age of about 38 years. Prior to enrollment, standard therapy consisting of radiotherapy alone, temozolomide alone, or radiochemotherapy with temozolomide had been administered to patients, with the combination being received by most patients. Peripheral blood was drawn at six visits: V03 (baseline), V05, V07, V10, V12 and V13. For exploratory analyses, some 24 treated patients had longitudinal TCRB deep sequencing done wherever samples were available. Paper-wide results and their limitations: According to the authors, sample limitations meant that analyses of patient blood samples could not be reproduced. Pseudoprogression appeared unrelated to alterations in the top peripheral T cell clonotypes detected by TCRB sequencing. Vaccine-induced immune responses across multiple MHC alleles were detected in 90% to 95% of patients. PBMC samples for TCRB deep sequencing were selected based on availability.

The library was obtained by the immunoSEQ multiplex PCR assay. Rearranged TCR beta chain sequences were amplified with the hsTCRB Kit following the manufacturer's protocol. TCRB libraries were sequenced on an Illumina MiSeq. For the original study's pipeline: The kit vendor's proprietary platform handled demultiplexing, trimming and gene mapping. In TCRdb, the immuneACCESS table is reduced to in-frame sequences with V and J assigned. These tables do not hold every clone; where another copy was compared, an unresolved V gene accounts for under half, and the others remain unexplained. V and J calls and clone size come straight from that table; D and trimming were deduced from the DNA. The sample contains around 63,000 clones, 80% to 95% of them found a single time. In total, the top ten clones hold 2.5% to 3% of the sample. Comments on this clone: Its recognized antigen is unknown. There are no base qualities to consult, and no much larger clone falls within one base.

The time point label of this sample denotes: baseline, week 1 (first vaccination visit). The treatment or condition label of this sample denotes: pre-vaccination baseline after standard-of-care therapy. Newly diagnosed WHO grade 3 or 4 IDH1-mutant astrocytomas showing loss of nuclear ATRX were present in the donors. The samples were drawn from NOA16, a multicentre, single-arm, open-label phase I trial in Germany that tested a mutant IDH1 peptide vaccine in humans for the first time. Blood drawn at visit V03 was used as the baseline sample for immunogenicity testing. Genomic DNA for TCRB sequencing was isolated from EDTA blood with the DNeasy Blood and Tissue Kit. CDR1 and CDR2, looked up from the germline V gene, are MNHNS and SASEGT. Ends trimmed: V by 6 bases, J by 7 bases; bases unmatched to a gene: 8. From the cysteine through the phenylalanine, the CDR3 covers 13 amino acids. This entry keeps only the CDR3 DNA: 39 bases, framed from base 1.

The source material was PBMCs, sampled from a glioma patient treated with radiotherapy, temozolomide or both. The clonotype originates from a man aged 50 to 59 with glioma. The sequence is built from TRBV6-1 and TRBJ1-1, and 7 junctional nucleotides match TRBD1. The nucleotide sequence reads as follows: TGTGCCAGCAGAAGGCCGACAGGGAATGAAGCTTTCTTT. Translated, this gives CASRRPTGNEAFF.